This T cell receptor (beta chain) was sequenced in a study of blood T cell repertoires in COVID-19 (dated by TCRdb to about 2020). About the study as a whole: Samples from collaborators originated in the United States, Italy and Spain and spanned both the acute and convalescent phases of COVID-19. The material from the prospective study consisted of cDNA or gDNA derived from T cells, B-cell-depleted T cells, or PBMCs. Deeply sampled blood TCRbeta repertoires from subjects exposed to, actively infected with, or recovered from COVID-19 were included in the dataset. The repertoires were released in a freely available public database intended as a resource for research on the immune response to SARS-CoV-2. Samples came from the ongoing ImmuneRACE study (first 160 participants) plus 1,254 subjects from 6 global collaborators. A de-identified subject ID, COVID-19 status, age in years and sex were almost always included in the sample metadata. Where HLA class I and class II types were available, the types were taken from metadata supplied by the sample provider, not from assay-based typing.

Broader findings and caveats from the paper: The quantity of clinical and demographic metadata differed by source and by participant and was supplied without curation.

This clone was counted a single time. The antigen it binds to is not known. No much larger clone exists at a distance of one base, and base qualities are not known. Participants in the prospective study were enrolled through a virtual design, were aged about 18 to 100 years, and lived in 24 United States geographic areas. Cohort assignment in the prospective study relied on participant-reported clinical history from a screening survey and a study questionnaire. A participant counted as exposed if, within 2 weeks of entering the study, that participant had been in contact with someone who had a PCR-confirmed or clinician-diagnosed COVID-19 case. Each participant in the prospective study had whole blood, serum and a nasopharyngeal or oropharyngeal swab collected by mobile phlebotomists. Participants in the prospective study had the option to provide additional blood draws and questionnaires over a 2-month period. Blood samples from the prospective study were shipped frozen or at room temperature prior to DNA extraction.

TCRbeta CDR3 regions were amplified from genomic DNA by means of the immunoSEQ Assay, a bias-controlled multiplex PCR. The paper's processing steps were these. Nucleated cell counts per sample were estimated from amplification of reference gene primers within the assay. To quantify the absolute abundance of each unique TCRbeta CDR3 rearrangement, sequence reads were collapsed and filtered. For each sample, productive Simpson clonality was calculated as the square root of Simpson's diversity index over productive rearrangements. The table comes from immuneACCESS by way of TCRdb, which keeps in-frame sequences with V and J called. Part of the clones is missing from these tables; in studies checked, under half for an unresolved V gene and the rest for unknown reasons. The DNA gave D and trimming, while V, J and clone size come from that table. The sample yields hundreds of thousands of clones; roughly four fifths were counted once. The ten top clones hold about 4.6% of the sample.

The sequence was collected from a woman between 45 and 60 years old who had been exposed to COVID-19. The specimen sequenced was PBMCs or T cells enriched from blood (not recorded which).

DNA sequence: TGTGCCAGCAGCTCCCTAAAGGGTAGCGGGGGGCACTACAATGAGCAGTTCTTC. It specifies CASSSLKGSGGHYNEQFF. This chain joins TRBV7-2 to TRBJ2-1; TRBD2 matches 10 bases in the middle. From the cysteine up to the phenylalanine, the CDR3 has a length of 18 residues. Only the CDR3 DNA stays, 54 bases, in frame from base 1. From a lookup of the germline V gene, CDR1 and CDR2 are SGHTA and FQGNSA. V trim: 4 bases; J trim: 3 bases; unmatched bases: 12. Reference TRBV7-2 and TRBJ2-1 proteins supply the regions before and after the CDR3; the full variable domain is: GAGVSQSPSNKVTEKGKDVELRCDPISGHTALYWYRQSLGQGLEFLIYFQGNSAPDKSGLPSDRFSAERTGGSVSTLTIQRTQQEDSAVYLCASSSLKGSGGHYNEQFFGPGTRLTVL.